This TCR beta chain was sequenced during a study of blood T cell repertoires in COVID-19. As for the study in general: From the United States, Italy and Spain came samples of acute and convalescent COVID-19.

CDR1 is MNHNY and CDR2 is SVGAGI in the germline V gene (reference sequence). Losses at the gene ends were 6 bases for V and 0 bases for J; bases not matched to a gene: 22. The CDR3 runs to 20 residues. In the original analysis: By means of reference gene primer amplification, nucleated cell counts were estimated. The table came from immunoSEQ multiplex PCR; TCRdb's copy has only in-frame clones and leaves some out. V and J calls and clone size come straight from that table; D and trimming were deduced from the DNA. This table has roughly 65,000 clones, 79% appearing once. The sequencing sample was made of peripheral blood. The clonotype was recovered from a human donor in a cohort sampled during active COVID-19. The chain has TRBV6-6 and TRBJ1-2; 7 nucleotides match TRBD1. The CDR3 is CASSPLGSTRTGISNYGYTF. CDR3 DNA sequence: TGTGCCAGCAGCCCCTTAGGATCAACTAGGACAGGAATCTCTAACTATGGCTACACCTTC.